The TCR beta chain under discussion was sequenced for a study of shared clonotypes between healthy human individuals. Germline assignment: CDR1 SQVTM and CDR2 ANQGSEA. CDR3 length equals 18 residues. J lost 10 bases, V lost 0 bases, and 21 bases had no gene match. Generated by immunoSEQ multiplex PCR, the TCRdb table keeps only in-frame clones and is missing some. Seen here are under 2.5 million clones, 85% to 95% observed once, and the top ten hold about 0.41%. Source material: naive CD4+ T cells from PBMCs. Documented subset: CD45RA+ positively selected. This TCR came from a man aged 18 to 29 in good health. Some clones in this sample may be carry-over from other donors' samples. The chain couples TRBV29-1 to TRBJ2-1, with TRBD1 matching 7 bases. CDR3 DNA: TGCAGCGTTGAAGATACGTTTAAGAGGGGGCGGTTCCTCAGGGAGCAGTTCTTC. It translates to CSVEDTFKRGRFLREQFF.